Reported below is one T cell receptor (beta chain). Its cognate antigen is unknown. This specimen belongs to a study of PD-1 blockade in classical Hodgkin lymphoma. Relapse was seen in all patients after autologous stem cell transplantation, and brentuximab vedotin exposure was variable. Classification of best responses gave complete response, partial response or progressive disease. Whole-study results and caveats: The study reported lower baseline TCR diversity in newly diagnosed patients than in healthy donors. CD8+ TCR diversity did not rise significantly by C4D1, unlike CD4+.

CDR1 and CDR2 (germline): SNHLY, FYNNEI. V lost 4 bases and J lost 4, with 10 bases in between. The CDR3 runs to 13 residues. TCRdb's copy holds only in-frame clones and misses some; the assay was immunoSEQ multiplex PCR. This table holds around 66,000 clones, about 64% found once. The TCR originated in a human donor with classical Hodgkin lymphoma. The chain combines TRBV2 with TRBJ1-2; no firm D call. The sample was peripheral blood mononuclear cells (PBMCs), taken before the second cycle of nivolumab. The CDR3 DNA reads TGTGCCAGCAGTGCAGCATTGATCTATGGCTACACCTTC. Translation: CASSAALIYGYTF.